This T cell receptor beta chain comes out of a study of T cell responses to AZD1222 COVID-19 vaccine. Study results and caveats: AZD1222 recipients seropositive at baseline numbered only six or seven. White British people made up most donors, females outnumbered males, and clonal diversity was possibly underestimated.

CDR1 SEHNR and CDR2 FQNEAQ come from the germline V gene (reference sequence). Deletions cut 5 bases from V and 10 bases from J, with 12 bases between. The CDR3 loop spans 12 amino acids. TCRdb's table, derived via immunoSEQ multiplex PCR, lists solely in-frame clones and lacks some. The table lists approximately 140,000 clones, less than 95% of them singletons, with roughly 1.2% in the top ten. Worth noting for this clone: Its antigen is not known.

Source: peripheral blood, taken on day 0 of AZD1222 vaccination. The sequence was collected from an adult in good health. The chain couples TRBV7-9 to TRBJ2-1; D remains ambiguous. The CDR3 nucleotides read TGTGCCAGCAGCCCCCGACCCGGGGAGCAGTTCTTC. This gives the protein CASSPRPGEQFF.